The clone carrying this TCR beta chain was picked up many times. Its antigen is currently unknown. This sample is part of a study of T cells in Graves' hyperthyroidism and ophthalmopathy. Study results and limitations: Peripheral blood also featured most of the thyroid clonotypes expanded above 0.001. Using 13 V-J features, a model discriminated ophthalmopathy from stable hyperthyroidism. Ophthalmopathy was model-predicted a median roughly 6.5 months pre-onset.

CDR1 is MDHEN, CDR2 SYDVKM, per germline. The CDR3 covers 14 residues. V lost 3 bases, J lost 6 bases, and 12 bases lay in between. The investigators amplified TCR beta CDR3 regions from RNA transcripts. First-round RT-PCR of the TCR CDR3 relied on the HTBI primer set. In TCRdb, the multiplex PCR reads were re-called with MiXCR into one record per CDR3 protein. The sample lists fewer than 850,000 distinct CDR3 sequences; roughly 17% were seen once. The study defined stable Graves' hyperthyroidism as no ophthalmopathy progression within 18 months. V usage is TRBV28 and J usage is TRBJ1-5; no firm D call. The sequence came from a man aged 45 to 65 with Graves' hyperthyroidism. The sample was blood. The CDR3 nucleotides read TGTGCCAGCAGTTTCGAAAGTGGGAGTCAGCCCCAGCATTTT. This codes for CASSFESGSQPQHF. The complete variable domain, with remaining parts taken from reference TRBV28 and TRBJ1-5, reads DVKVTQSSRYLVKRTGEKVFLECVQDMDHENMFWYRQDPGLGLRLIYFSYDVKMKEKGDIPEGYSVSREKKERFSLILESASTNQTSMYLCASSFESGSQPQHFGDGTRLSIL.